Listed below are T cell receptor beta chains from one sample, sequenced in a study of CD8 T cells in ankylosing spondylitis. TCRdb recomputed calls from the 5' RACE reads with MiXCR, one row per CDR3 protein. The data contain tens of thousands of distinct CDR3 sequences, 8% to 13% of them seen just once; the ten biggest clones take up over 1.1%. The sequencing sample was made of blood, either unsorted or a sorted T cell fraction (not recorded which). The receptors originated from a male donor with ankylosing spondylitis or in good health (not recorded which). Both conserved end residues are part of each CDR3. A D gene is named only where the DNA matches it firmly. Not every row has a clone size; where given, it reads once, few, many or a size class.

few | TRBJ2-1 | TRBV6-5 | TRBD2 | TGTGCCAGCAGTTATCCGACTAGCGGGGGGCATGAGCAGTTCTTC | CASSYPTSGGHEQFF
many | TRBJ2-5 | TRBV20-1 | TRBD2 | TGCAGTGCTAGAGCCCGACTAGCGGGCCTCCAAGAGACCCAGTACTTC | CSARARLAGLQETQYF
. | TRBJ2-5 | TRBV12-3/TRBV12-4 | . | TGTGCCAGCAGGACAGCGGACGAACTTCAAGAGACCCAGTACTTC | CASRTADELQETQYF
few | TRBJ1-2 | TRBV25-1 | . | TGTGCCAGCAGTGAATCCGGAACCGGGACGGTCTCCAGCTACACCTTC | CASSESGTGTVSSYTF
few | TRBJ2-1 | TRBV18 | . | TGTGCCAGCTCAGGCGCTAGCATCTCCTACAATGAGCAGTTCTTC | CASSGASISYNEQFF
many | TRBJ1-1 | TRBV5-1 | TRBD1 | TGCGCCAGCAGCGTTTCGACAGGGGTCGGCACTGAAGCTTTCTTT | CASSVSTGVGTEAFF
many | TRBJ1-5 | TRBV12-3/TRBV12-4 | . | TGTGCCAGCAGTCGACCCCAGGAACCGATTCTGCCCCAGCATTTT | CASSRPQEPILPQHF
many | TRBJ2-5 | TRBV20-1 | . | TGCAGTGCTAGACAGTTTGAGACCCAGTACTTC | CSARQFETQYF
many | TRBJ1-2 | TRBV10-2 | . | TGCGCCAGCAGTGAGTCCTTGGACATCGGGTATGGCTACACCTTC | CASSESLDIGYGYTF
few | TRBJ1-5 | TRBV5-1 | TRBD1 | TGCGCCAGCAGCTTGGCCGGGACAGCCGATAATCAGCCCCAGCATTTT | CASSLAGTADNQPQHF
many | TRBJ2-1 | TRBV20-1 | TRBD2 | TGCAGTGCCTCGGGGGGGGGCGGATACAATGAGCAGTTCTTC | CSASGGGGYNEQFF
many | TRBJ2-7 | TRBV5-1 | . | TGCGCCAGCAGCTTGGCCCTAGACGCCTACGAGCAGTACTTC | CASSLALDAYEQYF